This is a list of T cell receptor beta chains from one sample in a study of blood T cell repertoires in COVID-19. Repertoires were generated with immunoSEQ multiplex PCR, while TCRdb's copy carries only in-frame clones and drops some. The sample has roughly 160,000 clones, roughly 87% seen once. Sequencing was performed on PBMCs or T cells enriched from blood (not recorded which). The source of these receptors is a man aged 50 or older who had recovered from COVID-19. CDR3s include the opening cysteine and the closing phenylalanine or tryptophan. Fields, in order: V gene, J gene, D gene, clone size, CDR3 protein, CDR3 DNA. The D gene is left open where the match is weak. For some rows the clone size is stated as once, few or many, or as a class when expanded; others skip it.

v_gene: TRBV19; j_gene: TRBJ2-2; d_gene: -; abundance: -; CDR3aa: CATQRGGRKYTGELFF; CDR3nt: TGTGCCACCCAGAGGGGGGGGCGCAAGTACACCGGGGAGCTGTTTTTT
v_gene: TRBV7-2; j_gene: TRBJ2-5; d_gene: TRBD2; abundance: -; CDR3aa: CASSLAGTSDKTQYF; CDR3nt: TGTGCCAGCAGCTTAGCGGGGACTAGCGACAAGACCCAGTACTTC
v_gene: TRBV5-1; j_gene: TRBJ2-3; d_gene: TRBD2; abundance: -; CDR3aa: CASSQSGTSSSDTQYF; CDR3nt: TGCGCCAGCAGCCAGTCCGGGACTAGTTCTTCAGATACGCAGTATTTT
v_gene: TRBV28; j_gene: TRBJ2-7; d_gene: TRBD2; abundance: -; CDR3aa: CASSGLAGGTSWEQYF; CDR3nt: TGTGCCAGCTCGGGACTAGCGGGAGGAACCTCTTGGGAGCAGTACTTC
v_gene: TRBV5-5; j_gene: TRBJ2-7; d_gene: TRBD1; abundance: -; CDR3aa: CASSLSVIGTGGTEQYF; CDR3nt: TGTGCCAGCAGCTTGAGTGTAATTGGGACAGGGGGCACCGAGCAGTACTTC
v_gene: TRBV21-1; j_gene: TRBJ1-1; d_gene: -; abundance: -; CDR3aa: CASSKVLGERITEAFF; CDR3nt: TGTGCCAGCAGCAAAGTGCTCGGGGAGAGGATCACTGAAGCTTTCTTT
v_gene: TRBV5-1; j_gene: TRBJ2-7; d_gene: -; abundance: -; CDR3aa: CASSSEGSEQYF; CDR3nt: TGCGCCAGCAGCTCGGAGGGATCTGAGCAGTACTTC
v_gene: TRBV5-6; j_gene: TRBJ1-1; d_gene: -; abundance: -; CDR3aa: CASSLAGKDTEAFF; CDR3nt: TGTGCCAGCAGCTTGGCAGGGAAGGACACTGAAGCTTTCTTT
v_gene: TRBV6-5; j_gene: TRBJ2-7; d_gene: TRBD1; abundance: few; CDR3aa: CASRSGQEFYEQYF; CDR3nt: TGTGCCAGCAGGTCGGGACAGGAGTTCTACGAGCAGTACTTC
v_gene: TRBV5-1; j_gene: TRBJ2-3; d_gene: TRBD2; abundance: -; CDR3aa: CASSPGLAGGYPDTQYF; CDR3nt: TGCGCCAGCAGTCCGGGACTAGCGGGAGGGTATCCAGATACGCAGTATTTT
v_gene: TRBV4-1; j_gene: TRBJ1-1; d_gene: TRBD1; abundance: -; CDR3aa: CASSQTGTGGPEAFF; CDR3nt: TGCGCCAGCAGCCAGACCGGGACAGGGGGTCCTGAAGCTTTCTTT
v_gene: TRBV6-5; j_gene: TRBJ2-5; d_gene: -; abundance: -; CDR3aa: CASGRETQYF; CDR3nt: TGTGCCAGCGGGCGAGAGACCCAGTACTTC
v_gene: TRBV5-1; j_gene: TRBJ2-3; d_gene: TRBD2; abundance: -; CDR3aa: CASRPGGGLVGENTQYF; CDR3nt: TGCGCCAGCCGACCAGGCGGGGGGCTGGTGGGTGAGAATACGCAGTATTTT
v_gene: TRBV4-1; j_gene: TRBJ1-2; d_gene: -; abundance: once; CDR3aa: CASSQNRQQGNYGYTF; CDR3nt: TGCGCCAGCAGCCAAAATCGCCAACAGGGAAACTATGGCTACACCTTC
v_gene: TRBV18; j_gene: TRBJ1-5; d_gene: TRBD1; abundance: -; CDR3aa: CASSSGSRGENQPQHF; CDR3nt: TGTGCCAGCTCATCGGGGTCCAGGGGGGAAAATCAGCCCCAGCATTTT
v_gene: TRBV5-4; j_gene: TRBJ1-5; d_gene: -; abundance: -; CDR3aa: CASSLEGLDQPQHF; CDR3nt: TGTGCCAGCAGCTTGGAGGGGCTGGATCAGCCCCAGCATTTT
v_gene: TRBV4-2; j_gene: TRBJ2-6; d_gene: -; abundance: -; CDR3aa: CASSQEGGAIRANVLTF; CDR3nt: TGTGCCAGCAGCCAAGAAGGGGGGGCAATCCGGGCCAACGTCCTGACTTTC
v_gene: TRBV27; j_gene: TRBJ2-3; d_gene: TRBD2; abundance: -; CDR3aa: CASRHLGLTSGSSDTQYF; CDR3nt: TGTGCCAGCAGGCACCTGGGGCTAACTAGCGGGAGTTCGGATACGCAGTATTTT
v_gene: TRBV2; j_gene: TRBJ2-5; d_gene: -; abundance: -; CDR3aa: CADGVSVETQYF; CDR3nt: TGTGCCGACGGGGTTAGTGTGGAGACCCAGTACTTC
v_gene: TRBV29-1; j_gene: TRBJ2-3; d_gene: -; abundance: -; CDR3aa: CSVGGSNTDTQYF; CDR3nt: TGCAGCGTTGGGGGCAGTAACACAGATACGCAGTATTTT
v_gene: TRBV25-1; j_gene: TRBJ1-1; d_gene: -; abundance: -; CDR3aa: CASSDGGGSTEAFF; CDR3nt: TGTGCCAGCAGTGACGGGGGAGGAAGCACTGAAGCTTTCTTT
v_gene: TRBV5-5; j_gene: TRBJ2-1; d_gene: -; abundance: -; CDR3aa: CASSIGLSPYNEQFF; CDR3nt: TGTGCCAGCAGCATAGGACTATCCCCCTACAATGAGCAGTTCTTC
v_gene: TRBV6-5; j_gene: TRBJ1-1; d_gene: TRBD1; abundance: -; CDR3aa: CASTPTGGGTEAFF; CDR3nt: TGTGCCAGCACCCCGACAGGGGGCGGCACTGAAGCTTTCTTT
v_gene: TRBV28; j_gene: TRBJ1-1; d_gene: -; abundance: -; CDR3aa: CASSPPGLRTEAFF; CDR3nt: TGTGCCAGCAGTCCTCCAGGGCTCCGGACTGAAGCTTTCTTT
v_gene: TRBV9; j_gene: TRBJ1-4; d_gene: TRBD1; abundance: -; CDR3aa: CASSGRPGTGSTTNEKLFF; CDR3nt: TGTGCCAGCAGCGGACGCCCGGGGACAGGGTCTACAACTAATGAAAAACTGTTTTTT
v_gene: TRBV5-1; j_gene: TRBJ2-7; d_gene: -; abundance: once; CDR3aa: CASRRVGGPYEQYF; CDR3nt: TGCGCCAGCCGGCGGGTCGGAGGACCATACGAGCAGTACTTC
v_gene: TRBV19; j_gene: TRBJ2-2; d_gene: TRBD1; abundance: once; CDR3aa: CASQPGQGNTGELFF; CDR3nt: TGTGCCAGTCAACCGGGACAGGGTAACACCGGGGAGCTGTTTTTT
v_gene: TRBV29-1; j_gene: TRBJ1-5; d_gene: TRBD1; abundance: -; CDR3aa: CSVMTGGSNQPQHF; CDR3nt: TGCAGCGTTATGACAGGGGGAAGCAATCAGCCCCAGCATTTT
v_gene: TRBV18; j_gene: TRBJ1-6; d_gene: -; abundance: -; CDR3aa: CASSQTGAAFNSPLHF; CDR3nt: TGTGCCAGCTCACAAACTGGGGCAGCGTTTAATTCACCCCTCCACTTT
v_gene: TRBV5-1; j_gene: TRBJ2-1; d_gene: -; abundance: -; CDR3aa: CASSSGYMNEQFF; CDR3nt: TGCGCCAGCAGCTCGGGATATATGAATGAGCAGTTCTTC
v_gene: TRBV14; j_gene: TRBJ1-4; d_gene: TRBD1; abundance: -; CDR3aa: CASSQGGQVLEKLFF; CDR3nt: TGTGCCAGCAGCCAAGGAGGACAGGTCCTTGAAAAACTGTTTTTT
v_gene: TRBV6-2/TRBV6-3; j_gene: TRBJ1-1; d_gene: -; abundance: -; CDR3aa: CASSFGRMNTEAFF; CDR3nt: TGTGCCAGCAGTTTTGGCAGGATGAACACTGAAGCTTTCTTT
v_gene: TRBV29-1; j_gene: TRBJ2-1; d_gene: -; abundance: -; CDR3aa: CSVAFYNEQFF; CDR3nt: TGCAGCGTTGCTTTCTACAATGAGCAGTTCTTC